Listed below are T cell receptor beta chains from one sample, sequenced in a study of OX40 agonist ivuxolimab in advanced cancers. This table comes from immunoSEQ multiplex PCR, and its TCRdb copy is limited to in-frame clones, with some not included. Of approximately 83,000 clones listed, around 85% are singletons. Sequencing was performed on CD4+ or CD8+ T cells sorted from blood, taken in a trial of the OX40 agonist ivuxolimab. These receptors were obtained from an adult with an advanced solid tumor such as melanoma, head and neck, liver or kidney cancer. Both conserved end residues are part of each CDR3. The order of the fields is D gene, J gene, V gene, clone size, CDR3 protein, CDR3 DNA. The D gene is left open where the match is weak. Not every row has a clone size; where given, it reads once, few, many or a size class.

>.|TRBJ1-2|TRBV4-1|once
CASSLGESLVDGYTF
TGCGCCAGCAGCCTCGGGGAGAGCCTGGTGGATGGCTACACCTTC
>TRBD1|TRBJ1-5|TRBV25-1|.
CASSDWTGAQPQHF
TGTGCCAGCAGTGACTGGACAGGGGCACAGCCCCAGCATTTT
>.|TRBJ2-2|TRBV29-1|.
CSVVLGTGELFF
TGCAGCGTTGTCTTGGGCACCGGGGAGCTGTTTTTT
>.|TRBJ2-5|TRBV6-1|.
CATSEGGTRETQYF
TGTGCCACCTCTGAGGGCGGGACCCGGGAGACCCAGTACTTC
>.|TRBJ1-5|TRBV7-9|.
CASSSGGSKSNQPQHF
TGTGCCAGCAGCTCGGGGGGGTCCAAGAGCAATCAGCCCCAGCATTTT
>.|TRBJ1-1|TRBV4-2|.
CASSQSPGDLWGNTEAFF
TGTGCCAGCAGCCAATCACCGGGGGATCTTTGGGGGAACACTGAAGCTTTCTTT
>.|TRBJ2-3|TRBV5-6|.
CASSLVGSDTQYF
TGTGCCAGCAGCTTGGTTGGTTCAGATACGCAGTATTTT
>TRBD1|TRBJ1-5|TRBV28|.
CASSLGGRGSNQPQHF
TGTGCCAGCAGTTTAGGGGGCAGGGGGAGCAATCAGCCCCAGCATTTT
>.|TRBJ1-1|TRBV7-3|.
CASSVDATEAFF
TGTGCCAGCAGCGTAGACGCGACTGAAGCTTTCTTT
>.|TRBJ1-5|TRBV6-5|.
CASSYLETGIDQPQHF
TGTGCCAGCAGTTACTTGGAGACGGGGATCGATCAGCCCCAGCATTTT
>TRBD1|TRBJ1-2|TRBV10-3|.
CAISNRDRDDYGYTF
TGTGCCATCAGTAACCGGGACAGGGACGACTATGGCTACACCTTC
>TRBD2|TRBJ2-1|TRBV2|.
CASGLAVHNEQFF
TGTGCCAGCGGACTAGCGGTACACAATGAGCAGTTCTTC
>.|TRBJ2-6|TRBV9|.
CASSVRDSGANVLTF
TGTGCCAGCAGCGTCAGAGACTCTGGGGCCAACGTCCTGACTTTC
>TRBD2|TRBJ2-2|TRBV5-1|once
CASSPLLAGVGNTGELFF
TGCGCCAGCAGCCCACTACTAGCGGGAGTGGGGAACACCGGGGAGCTGTTTTTT
>TRBD2|TRBJ2-7|TRBV4-3|.
CASSQDASGSPEQYF
TGCGCCAGCAGCCAAGACGCTAGCGGGAGCCCCGAGCAGTACTTC
>TRBD1|TRBJ1-3|TRBV18|.
CASSPGQGSGNTIYF
TGTGCCAGCTCACCCGGACAGGGCTCTGGAAACACCATATATTTT
>.|TRBJ2-7|TRBV4-1|.
CASSQNYEQYF
TGCGCCAGCAGCCAAAACTACGAGCAGTACTTC
>.|TRBJ2-6|TRBV4-2|.
CASSLSQGSGANVLTF
TGTGCCAGCAGCTTGTCACAGGGCTCTGGGGCCAACGTCCTGACTTTC
>.|TRBJ1-1|TRBV15|.
CATSREVNTEAFF
TGTGCCACCAGCAGAGAGGTTAACACTGAAGCTTTCTTT
>TRBD2|TRBJ2-5|TRBV7-9|.
CASSLPAGDNRETQYF
TGTGCCAGCAGCTTGCCAGCGGGGGATAATAGGGAGACCCAGTACTTC
>TRBD2|TRBJ2-1|TRBV2|once
CASTELAGGLYNEQFF
TGTGCCAGCACCGAACTAGCGGGGGGGCTCTACAATGAGCAGTTCTTC
>.|TRBJ2-7|TRBV5-1|.
CASSQMGLRQREQYF
TGCGCCAGCAGCCAGATGGGACTCCGGCAACGGGAGCAGTACTTC
>.|TRBJ2-7|TRBV6-5|.
CASSYFQQGPYEQYF
TGTGCCAGCAGTTACTTCCAGCAGGGGCCCTACGAGCAGTACTTC
>.|TRBJ1-5|TRBV7-4|few
CVRPDQPQHF
TGTGTCAGGCCTGATCAGCCCCAGCATTTT
>.|TRBJ2-3|TRBV7-3|.
CASSLLRGDTQYF
TGTGCCAGCAGCTTACTGCGGGGAGATACGCAGTATTTT
>.|TRBJ1-1|TRBV7-2|.
CASSLVEATEAFF
TGTGCCAGCAGCTTAGTGGAGGCCACTGAAGCTTTCTTT
>.|TRBJ1-1|TRBV5-1|.
CASSLIAGLNTEAFF
TGCGCCAGCAGCTTAATCGCAGGACTGAACACTGAAGCTTTCTTT
>.|TRBJ2-7|TRBV27|few
CASSPSGHAFYEQYF
TGTGCCAGCAGCCCTTCCGGACATGCCTTTTACGAGCAGTACTTC
>TRBD2|TRBJ2-7|TRBV18|few
CASSPGLANYEQYF
TGTGCCAGCTCGCCCGGACTAGCGAACTACGAGCAGTACTTC
>.|TRBJ1-1|TRBV11-2|.
CASSSTGELNTEAFF
TGTGCCAGCAGCTCGACCGGGGAGCTGAACACTGAAGCTTTCTTT
>.|TRBJ2-1|TRBV7-3|once
CASSLDGPLSGGYEQFF
TGTGCCAGCAGCTTAGACGGACCTTTGTCAGGGGGGTATGAGCAGTTCTTC
>.|TRBJ1-2|TRBV7-3|.
CASSPDGRGGYTF
TGTGCCAGCAGCCCTGACGGAAGGGGTGGCTACACCTTC
>.|TRBJ2-7|TRBV29-1|.
CSPTRNYEQYF
TGCAGCCCGACGAGGAACTACGAGCAGTACTTC
>.|TRBJ2-3|TRBV15|.
CATSRDGGSTDTQYF
TGTGCCACCAGCAGAGACGGCGGGAGCACAGATACGCAGTATTTT
>TRBD1|TRBJ2-2|TRBV18|.
CASSPRRQGSTGELFF
TGTGCCAGCTCACCAAGACGACAGGGAAGCACCGGGGAGCTGTTTTTT
>TRBD2|TRBJ2-3|TRBV5-4|.
CASSPLAGGVTDTQYF
TGCGCCAGCAGCCCACTAGCGGGAGGCGTAACAGATACGCAGTATTTT
>TRBD1|TRBJ2-1|TRBV6-1|.
CASRGQGANEQFF
TGTGCCAGCAGGGGACAGGGGGCAAATGAGCAGTTCTTC
>TRBD1|TRBJ1-2|TRBV18|.
CASSQDRDYGYTF
TGTGCCAGCTCCCAGGACAGGGACTATGGCTACACCTTC
>TRBD1|TRBJ1-4|TRBV27|.
CASSRGQGYEKLFF
TGTGCCAGCAGTAGGGGACAGGGATATGAAAAACTGTTTTTT
>TRBD2|TRBJ2-1|TRBV7-2|.
CASSIPPGRAWNEQFF
TGTGCCAGCAGCATACCCCCCGGGAGGGCCTGGAATGAGCAGTTCTTC
>.|TRBJ2-1|TRBV18|.
CASSPGTNEQFF
TGTGCCAGCTCACCCGGGACCAATGAGCAGTTCTTC
>.|TRBJ1-1|TRBV7-9|few
CASSLGTGRNTEAFF
TGTGCCAGCAGCTTAGGTACAGGGCGAAACACTGAAGCTTTCTTT
>TRBD1|TRBJ2-2|TRBV30|.
CAWARGLHTGELFF
TGTGCCTGGGCCAGGGGGCTACACACCGGGGAGCTGTTTTTT
>TRBD1|TRBJ2-7|TRBV5-8|few
CASSWQGQGDEQYF
TGTGCCAGCAGCTGGCAGGGACAGGGCGACGAGCAGTACTTC
>TRBD1|TRBJ2-2|TRBV5-4|.
CASSLKQGAGELFF
TGTGCCAGCAGCTTAAAACAGGGGGCCGGGGAGCTGTTTTTT
>.|TRBJ1-1|TRBV19|once
CASTRSGFVAFF
TGTGCCAGTACGAGGAGCGGATTCGTAGCTTTCTTT
>TRBD2|TRBJ2-7|TRBV7-2|few
CASSLVGLAGEEQYF
TGTGCCAGCAGCTTAGTAGGCCTAGCGGGAGAAGAGCAGTACTTC
>.|TRBJ2-5|TRBV5-4|.
CASSLDLAVQETQYF
TGTGCCAGCAGCCTGGATCTCGCCGTCCAAGAGACCCAGTACTTC
>.|TRBJ1-1|TRBV29-1|.
CSVEDTEGRTEAFF
TGCAGCGTTGAAGATACCGAAGGGAGGACTGAAGCTTTCTTT
>.|TRBJ2-1|TRBV27|.
CASSWVGTLNEQFF
TGTGCCAGCAGTTGGGTAGGGACCCTCAATGAGCAGTTCTTC
>TRBD2|TRBJ2-7|TRBV5-4|.
CASSPYRGGRAGQYF
TGTGCCAGCAGCCCCTACCGGGGCGGGAGGGCTGGGCAGTACTTC
>.|TRBJ1-1|TRBV7-2|.
CASSSLGGVYAEAFF
TGTGCCAGCAGCTCCCTTGGGGGGGTATACGCTGAAGCTTTCTTT
>.|TRBJ1-4|TRBV7-9|.
CASSLGQQELFF
TGTGCCAGCAGCTTAGGGCAGCAGGAACTGTTTTTT
>.|TRBJ1-5|TRBV4-3|.
CASSQRRGSNQPQHF
TGCGCCAGCAGCCAGAGACGGGGAAGCAATCAGCCCCAGCATTTT
>TRBD2|TRBJ2-5|TRBV6-1|few
CAISEGDGRVGWETQYF
TGTGCCATCAGTGAGGGTGACGGGAGGGTAGGTTGGGAGACCCAGTACTTC